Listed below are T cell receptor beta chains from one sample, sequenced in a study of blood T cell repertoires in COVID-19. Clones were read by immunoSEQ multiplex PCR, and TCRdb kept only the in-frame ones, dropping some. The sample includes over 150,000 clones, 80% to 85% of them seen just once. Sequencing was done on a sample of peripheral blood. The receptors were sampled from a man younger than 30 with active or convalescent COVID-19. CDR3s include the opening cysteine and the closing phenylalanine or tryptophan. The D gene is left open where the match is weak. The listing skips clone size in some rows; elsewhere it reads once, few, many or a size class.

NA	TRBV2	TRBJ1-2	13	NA	CASNRGWNYGYTF	TGTGCCAGCAATCGAGGATGGAACTATGGCTACACCTTC
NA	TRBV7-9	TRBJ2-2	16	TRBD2	CASSEAGTSATGELFF	TGTGCCAGCAGCGAAGCCGGGACTAGTGCCACCGGGGAGCTGTTTTTT
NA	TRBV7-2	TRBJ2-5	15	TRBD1	CASSLDRGLQETQYF	TGTGCCAGCAGCTTAGACAGGGGCCTACAAGAGACCCAGTACTTC
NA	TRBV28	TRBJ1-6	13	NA	CASSRSGSKPLHF	TGTGCCAGCAGTAGGTCAGGGTCTAAACCCCTCCACTTT
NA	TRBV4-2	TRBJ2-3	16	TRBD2	CASSQPRGGGGDTQYF	TGTGCCAGCAGCCAACCACGGGGGGGAGGCGGAGATACGCAGTATTTT
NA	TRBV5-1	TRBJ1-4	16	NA	CASSLEAQGRNEKLFF	TGCGCCAGCAGCTTGGAAGCCCAGGGCCGAAATGAAAAACTGTTTTTT
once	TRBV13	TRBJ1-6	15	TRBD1	CASSLDRQGNSPLHF	TGTGCCAGCAGCTTAGACCGACAGGGGAATTCACCCCTCCACTTT
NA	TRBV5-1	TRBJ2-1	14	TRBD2	CASTLGLARNEQFF	TGCGCCAGCACCTTAGGACTAGCGCGCAATGAGCAGTTCTTC
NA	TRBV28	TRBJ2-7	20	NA	CASSLKGWLKKQTQGYEQYF	TGTGCCAGCAGTTTAAAGGGTTGGCTTAAGAAACAAACTCAGGGCTACGAGCAGTACTTC
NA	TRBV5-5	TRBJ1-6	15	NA	CASSLERGGRSPLHF	TGTGCCAGCAGCTTGGAGCGGGGTGGACGTTCACCCCTCCACTTT
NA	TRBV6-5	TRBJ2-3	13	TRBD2	CASRPGGGDTQYF	TGTGCCAGCAGGCCCGGCGGGGGGGATACGCAGTATTTT
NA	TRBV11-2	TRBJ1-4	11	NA	CASSPGEKLFF	TGTGCCAGCAGCCCAGGCGAAAAACTGTTTTTT
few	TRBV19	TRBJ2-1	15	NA	CASSITGVSYNEQFF	TGTGCCAGTAGTATTACCGGGGTTTCATACAATGAGCAGTTCTTC
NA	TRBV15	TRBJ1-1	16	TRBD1	CATLPHRGWVNTEAFF	TGTGCCACTCTTCCACACAGGGGCTGGGTGAACACTGAAGCTTTCTTT
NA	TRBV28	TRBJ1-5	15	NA	CASRFMQGSNQPQHF	TGTGCCAGTCGCTTCATGCAGGGCAGCAATCAGCCCCAGCATTTT
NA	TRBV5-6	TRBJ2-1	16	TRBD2	CASSWRLAGAPNEQFF	TGTGCCAGCAGCTGGCGACTAGCGGGGGCCCCCAATGAGCAGTTCTTC
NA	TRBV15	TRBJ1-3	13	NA	CATREGPGNTIYF	TGTGCCACCAGGGAGGGGCCCGGAAACACCATATATTTT
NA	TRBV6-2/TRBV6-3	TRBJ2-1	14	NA	CASSYETSSNKQFF	TGTGCCAGCAGTTACGAAACTAGCTCCAATAAGCAGTTCTTC
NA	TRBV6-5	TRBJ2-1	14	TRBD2	CASSSGLSYNEQFF	TGTGCCAGCAGTTCGGGACTATCTTACAATGAGCAGTTCTTC
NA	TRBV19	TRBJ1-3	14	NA	CATRKQEPGNTIYF	TGTGCCACCCGAAAGCAGGAACCTGGAAACACCATATATTTT
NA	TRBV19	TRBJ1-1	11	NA	CASAGKGEAFF	TGTGCCAGCGCGGGAAAGGGTGAAGCTTTCTTT
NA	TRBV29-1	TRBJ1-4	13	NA	CSVWGESNEKLFF	TGCAGCGTCTGGGGGGAGTCTAATGAAAAACTGTTTTTT
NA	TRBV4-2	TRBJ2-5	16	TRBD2	CASSSGLAGPQETQYF	TGTGCCAGCAGTTCCGGACTAGCGGGCCCGCAAGAGACCCAGTACTTC
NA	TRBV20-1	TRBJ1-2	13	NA	CSASVAGQRGYTF	TGCAGTGCTAGTGTAGCAGGGCAGCGAGGCTACACCTTC
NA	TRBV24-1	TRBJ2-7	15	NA	CATSDATGTFNEQYF	TGTGCCACCAGTGATGCGACAGGAACCTTTAACGAGCAGTACTTC
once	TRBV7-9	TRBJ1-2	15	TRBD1	CASSDRDRGNYGYTF	TGTGCCAGCAGCGACCGGGACAGGGGGAACTATGGCTACACCTTC
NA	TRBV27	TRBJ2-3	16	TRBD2	CASSSGGRGRPDTQYF	TGTGCCAGCAGTTCGGGGGGGCGAGGAAGGCCAGATACGCAGTATTTT
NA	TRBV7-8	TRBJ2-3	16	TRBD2	CASSPSTSGGTDTQYF	TGTGCCAGCAGCCCCTCGACTAGCGGAGGCACAGATACGCAGTATTTT
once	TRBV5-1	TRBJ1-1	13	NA	CASSLDRNTEAFF	TGCGCCAGCAGCTTGGATAGGAACACTGAAGCTTTCTTT
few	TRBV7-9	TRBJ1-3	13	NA	CASSLSQGDTIYF	TGTGCCAGCAGCTTATCTCAGGGTGACACCATATATTTT
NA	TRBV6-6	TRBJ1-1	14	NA	CASSIGQMNTEAFF	TGTGCCAGCAGTATCGGACAGATGAACACTGAAGCTTTCTTT
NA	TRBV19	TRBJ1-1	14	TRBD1	CASSIIGQGVYAFF	TGTGCCAGTAGTATCATCGGACAGGGAGTCTATGCTTTCTTT
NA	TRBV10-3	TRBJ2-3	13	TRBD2	CATEREATDTQYF	TGTGCCACCGAGCGGGAGGCAACAGATACGCAGTATTTT
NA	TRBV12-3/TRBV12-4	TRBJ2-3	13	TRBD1	CASRGQAGDTQYF	TGTGCCAGCAGGGGACAGGCAGGGGATACGCAGTATTTT
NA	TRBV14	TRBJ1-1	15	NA	CASSQEIRGFPEAFF	TGTGCCAGCAGCCAAGAAATCAGAGGGTTCCCTGAAGCTTTCTTT
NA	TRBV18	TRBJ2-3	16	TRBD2	CASSPSGGFGEDTQYF	TGTGCCAGCTCACCATCGGGGGGGTTCGGAGAAGATACGCAGTATTTT
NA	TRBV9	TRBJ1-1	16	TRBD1	CASSVRDRGFNTEAFF	TGTGCCAGCAGCGTCCGGGACAGGGGATTCAACACTGAAGCTTTCTTT
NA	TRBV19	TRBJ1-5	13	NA	CASSRYDNQPQHF	TGTGCCAGTAGCAGGTATGACAATCAGCCCCAGCATTTT
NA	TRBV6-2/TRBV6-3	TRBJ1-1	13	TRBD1	CASSYSDRAEAFF	TGTGCCAGCAGTTACTCGGACAGGGCTGAAGCTTTCTTT
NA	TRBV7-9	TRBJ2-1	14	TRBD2	CASSLRLASNEQFF	TGTGCCAGCAGCTTACGACTAGCTTCCAATGAGCAGTTCTTC
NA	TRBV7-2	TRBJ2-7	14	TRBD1	CASSSRTGSYEQYF	TGTGCCAGCAGCTCCCGGACAGGATCCTACGAGCAGTACTTC
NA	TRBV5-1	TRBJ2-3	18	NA	CASSLSPGGLLSTDTQYF	TGCGCCAGCAGCTTGAGTCCGGGGGGCCTCCTTAGCACAGATACGCAGTATTTT
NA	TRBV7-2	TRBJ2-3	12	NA	CASRRQGDTQYF	TGTGCCAGCAGGAGGCAGGGAGATACGCAGTATTTT
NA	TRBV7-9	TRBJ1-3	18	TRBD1	CASSGRTGQGVGGNTIYF	TGTGCCAGCAGCGGACGAACGGGACAGGGAGTAGGTGGAAACACCATATATTTT
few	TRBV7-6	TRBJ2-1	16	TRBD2	CASSEGTTFSYNEQFF	TGTGCCAGCAGCGAGGGGACTACCTTCTCCTACAATGAGCAGTTCTTC
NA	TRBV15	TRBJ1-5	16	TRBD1	CATSERDRRPNQPQHF	TGTGCCACCAGCGAGAGGGACAGACGCCCTAATCAGCCCCAGCATTTT
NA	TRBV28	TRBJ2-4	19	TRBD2	CASSPIWTSGISAKNIQYF	TGTGCCAGCAGTCCGATATGGACTAGCGGGATATCGGCCAAAAACATTCAGTACTTC
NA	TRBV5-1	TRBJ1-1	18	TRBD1	CASSQPRSTGGADTEAFF	TGCGCCAGCAGCCAACCCAGAAGTACAGGGGGCGCAGACACTGAAGCTTTCTTT
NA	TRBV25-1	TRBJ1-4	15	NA	CASSLGGSGNEKLFF	TGTGCCAGCAGTCTAGGGGGTTCCGGTAATGAAAAACTGTTTTTT
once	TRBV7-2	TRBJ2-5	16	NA	CASSPSGQGLQETQYF	TGTGCCAGCAGCCCCAGTGGCCAGGGGCTACAAGAGACCCAGTACTTC
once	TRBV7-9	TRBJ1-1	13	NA	CASSFNMNTEAFF	TGTGCCAGCAGCTTTAACATGAACACTGAAGCTTTCTTT
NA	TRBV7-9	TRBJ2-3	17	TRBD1	CASSFSPKQGKGNTQYF	TGTGCCAGCAGCTTCTCTCCCAAACAGGGGAAAGGGAATACGCAGTATTTT
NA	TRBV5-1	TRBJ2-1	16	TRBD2	CASSWSSGGAGNEQFF	TGCGCCAGCAGCTGGAGTAGCGGGGGGGCCGGGAATGAGCAGTTCTTC
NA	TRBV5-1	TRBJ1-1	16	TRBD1	CASSPKTGGADTEAFF	TGCGCCAGCAGCCCCAAGACAGGGGGTGCCGACACTGAAGCTTTCTTT